The 16 T cell receptor beta chains below come from one sample, sequenced in a study of patients and donors after allogeneic stem cell transplantation. TCRdb reanalysed the RT-PCR reads using MiXCR and keeps one entry per CDR3 protein. The sample contains about 960,000 distinct CDR3 sequences, over 15% of which appear only once. Input material: blood, either unsorted or a sorted T cell fraction (not recorded which). These receptors all come from a human donor who was either an allogeneic HSCT recipient or a stem cell or donor lymphocyte infusion donor (not recorded which). It is not recorded whose cells these are; they may come from a transplant donor.

This clonotype was seen a few times. This chain links TRBV27 with TRBJ2-3; TRBD2 matches 14 bases. V shed 8 bases, J shed 9 bases, and the junction held 10 bases outside the gene matches. The CDR3 spans 15 residues. Germline CDR1 reads MNHEY; CDR2 reads SMNVEV (reference sequence). The CDR3 is CASGKGLAGGRTQYF. CDR3 DNA sequence: TGTGCCAGCGGGAAAGGACTAGCGGGGGGTAGGACGCAGTATTTT.

This clonotype was recorded a few times. V usage is TRBV6-1 and J usage is TRBJ2-7; D possibly matches TRBD1 or TRBD2 (5 bases each). CDR1 is MNHNS and CDR2 is SASEGT in the germline V gene. Trimming left V 4 bases short and J 3 bases short, with 10 bases between. The CDR3 extends over 13 amino acids. DNA for the CDR3: TGTGCCAGCAGTGCGGGACGCCGCTACGAGCAGTACTTC. This encodes CASSAGRRYEQYF.

The chain has TRBV20-1 and TRBJ2-3, with a possible D match to TRBD2 (6 bases). Trimming pared 3 bases from V and 3 bases from J, leaving 13 bases between. CDR3 length equals 14 residues. Germline V gene data show CDR1 as DFQATT and CDR2 as SNEGSKA (reference sequence). The CDR3 DNA sequence: TGCAGTGCTAGGACTAGTTCCCGAACAGATACGCAGTATTTT. Protein product: CSARTSSRTDTQYF.

This clonotype was counted only a few times. The V and J genes are TRBV27 and TRBJ1-1, with TRBD1 as a possible D gene (6 bases). CDR1 and CDR2 (germline): MNHEY, SMNVEV (reference sequence). The CDR3 is 15 residues long. V lost 5 bases to trimming and J lost 1 base, with 14 bases between them. The CDR3 is CASSDVKQGNTEAFF. Written as DNA, the CDR3 is TGTGCCAGCAGTGACGTAAAACAGGGGAACACTGAAGCTTTCTTT.

The sample holds a few counts of this clonotype. CDR3 bases: TGTGCCAGCAGTTTAAGAGGGCGGGAGGCGCACAATGAGCAGTTCTTC. Protein product: CASSLRGREAHNEQFF. The chain combines TRBV27 with TRBJ2-1; 8 nucleotides line up with TRBD2. Trimming removed 2 bases from V and 5 bases from J; junction bases left unmatched: 8. CDR1 MNHEY and CDR2 SMNVEV come from the germline V gene (reference sequence). This CDR3 spans 16 amino acids.

The genes are TRBV20-1 and TRBJ2-7, with D tentatively TRBD2 (7 bases). This CDR3 spans 14 amino acids. Germline CDR1 DFQATT, CDR2 SNEGSKA (reference sequence). V was pared by 3 bases and J by 6 bases, with 18 bases between. Here the CDR3 DNA reads TGCAGTGCTAGTCCGGGGGGCCTTCGAGGCGAGCAGTACTTC. This sequence encodes CSASPGGLRGEQYF.

This clonotype was picked up a small number of times. The rearrangement uses TRBV29-1 and TRBJ1-2, with 8 bases that match TRBD1. Germline V gives CDR1 SQVTM, CDR2 ANQGSEA. There are 17 residues in the CDR3. The junction had 12 bases not matched to a gene; V was cut back by 3 bases and J by 0 bases. The CDR3 DNA sequence: TGCAGCGTTGACGGCCAGGGGGCGCCTCAAGCTAACTATGGCTACACCTTC. It specifies CSVDGQGAPQANYGYTF.

The chain recombines TRBV7-8 with TRBJ2-1; maybe TRBD1 (5 bases). Germline V gene data show CDR1 as SGHVS and CDR2 as FQNEAQ. V was shortened by 3 bases and J by 7 bases, with 22 bases between the two germline ends. The CDR3 extends over 17 amino acids. This CDR3 is CASSFGWEDRVKNEQFF. DNA of the CDR3: TGTGCCAGCAGCTTTGGTTGGGAAGACAGAGTTAAAAATGAGCAGTTCTTC.

The sample holds a few counts of this clonotype. The V call is TRBV7-2, the J call TRBJ1-5; tentative D call: TRBD1 (5 bases). Germline assignment: CDR1 SGHTA and CDR2 FQGNSA. Trimming removed 0 bases at V and 7 bases at J, with 13 bases between. CDR3 length: 15 amino acids. The CDR3 sequence is CASSLALGVSQPQHF. The CDR3 DNA follows: TGTGCCAGCAGCTTAGCGCTGGGGGTCAGCCAGCCCCAGCATTTT.

This chain uses TRBV3-1 with TRBJ2-7; 7 bases map to TRBD1. Germline trimming cut 5 bases from V and 2 bases from J; bases unmatched to any gene: 6. The CDR3 extends over 14 amino acids. The V gene's germline CDR1 is LGHDT and CDR2 YNNKEL (reference sequence). In DNA, the CDR3 is TGTGCCAGCAGCTACGACAGGGTTGCCTACGAGCAGTACTTC. It yields the protein CASSYDRVAYEQYF.

This clonotype was detected only a few times. V usage is TRBV20-1 and J usage is TRBJ2-7, with D possibly being TRBD2 (7 bases). CDR1 is DFQATT and CDR2 is SNEGSKA in the germline V gene (reference sequence). The V gene lost 2 bases and the J gene lost 3 bases, with 17 bases spanning the gap. This CDR3 has 15 residues. CDR3 sequence reads: CSARPIGGPNYEQYF. In DNA form, the CDR3 reads TGCAGTGCTAGACCTATCGGGGGGCCCAACTACGAGCAGTACTTC.

This chain links TRBV7-2 with TRBJ1-1; 7 nucleotides align to TRBD1. The CDR3 has 14 residues. V lost 5 bases to trimming and J lost 5 bases; unmatched junction nucleotides: 8. Per the germline V gene, CDR1 is SGHTA and CDR2 is FQGNSA. CDR3 bases: TGTGCCAGCAGCCCACGGACCAGGGGGACTGAAGCTTTCTTT. It yields the protein CASSPRTRGTEAFF.

The V call is TRBV3-1, the J call TRBJ1-2; possibly TRBD1 for D (5 bases). The CDR3 covers 15 residues. V lost 0 bases and J 7 bases, leaving 15 bases between the germline ends. Germline lookup yields CDR1 LGHDT and CDR2 YNNKEL (reference sequence). CDR3 sequence: CASSQDGSGGGGYTF. The CDR3 DNA sequence: TGTGCCAGCAGCCAAGATGGTTCCGGCGGGGGTGGCTACACCTTC.

This clonotype was detected many times. This chain uses TRBV10-3 with TRBJ2-7; TRBD2 matches 12 bases. CDR3 length: 16 amino acids. The ends lost 4 bases at V and 1 base at J; junction bases unmatched: 5. Germline CDR1 ENHRY, CDR2 SYGVKD. The CDR3 DNA follows: TGTGCCATCAGTGGCACTAGCGGGAGGCTGTCCTACGAGCAGTACTTC. Translated: CAISGTSGRLSYEQYF.

The table lists this clonotype with a few counts. The chain uses TRBV9 and TRBJ2-3; TRBD2 agrees at 12 bases. V shed 0 bases, J shed 2 bases, and the junction held 4 bases outside the gene matches. The CDR3 consists of 17 residues. CDR1 is SGDLS, CDR2 YYNGEE, per germline. The CDR3 sequence is CASSVEPSGRATDTQYF. The CDR3 DNA follows: TGTGCCAGCAGCGTAGAACCTAGCGGGAGGGCCACAGATACGCAGTATTTT.

In this sample, this clonotype turned up a few times. This chain connects TRBV5-1 to TRBJ2-2; 9 bases match TRBD1. This CDR3 comprises 16 residues. V was clipped by 0 bases and J by 4 bases; unmatched bases: 4. Per germline, CDR1 SGHRS and CDR2 YFSETQ. DNA for the CDR3: TGCGCCAGCAGCTTGGGAGGGACAGGGCCCACCGGGGAGCTGTTTTTT. Protein: CASSLGGTGPTGELFF.